The 32 T cell receptor beta chains below come from one sample, sequenced in a study of memory CD4+ T cells and cytomegalovirus serostatus. Single viable CD3+CD4+CD8-CD45RO+ cells were sorted as the memory CD4+ T cells. The protocol was immunoSEQ multiplex PCR, while the TCRdb copy is restricted to in-frame clones and leaves out a portion. The top ten clones hold approximately 0.78% of a sample with over 35,000 clones, about 73% of them seen once. The sample consisted of memory CD4+ T cells from blood. The receptors come from an adult in good health and CMV-seronegative.

This chain joins TRBV19 and TRBJ2-2, with D possibly TRBD1 on 6 matching bases. CDR1 is LNHDA, CDR2 SQIVND, per germline (reference sequence). Trimming removed 1 base at V and 3 bases at J, with 6 bases between. The CDR3 length is 14 residues. This chain's CDR3 is CASSIGQDTGELFF. CDR3 nucleotide sequence: TGTGCCAGTAGTATAGGACAGGACACCGGGGAGCTGTTTTTT.

This chain uses TRBV9 with TRBJ1-2, with 10 bases matching TRBD1. V lost 4 bases and J lost 4; bases outside the gene matches: 7. The CDR3 runs to 15 residues. CDR1 is SGDLS and CDR2 is YYNGEE in the germline V gene. The CDR3 sequence is CASSQRDRGPYGYTF. As DNA, the CDR3 is TGTGCCAGCAGCCAAAGGGACAGGGGACCCTATGGCTACACCTTC.

This chain connects TRBV5-1 to TRBJ2-7, with a possible D match to TRBD2 (5 bases). The CDR3 consists of 11 residues. V was cut by 2 bases and J by 7 bases, with 7 bases left in between. Germline-derived CDR1 and CDR2 are SGHRS and YFSETQ. The CDR3 DNA reads as TGCGCCAGCAGCTTAGCGGCGGAGCAGTACTTC. It translates to CASSLAAEQYF.

This rearrangement joins TRBV27 to TRBJ1-5, with a weak D call TRBD1 (5 bases). Germline lookup yields CDR1 MNHEY and CDR2 SMNVEV (reference sequence). The V end was cut by 6 bases, the J end by 6 bases, with 15 bases between. The CDR3 is 14 residues long. Here the CDR3 DNA reads TGTGCCAGCAGAGGGTCAGGGAAGGTTCAGCCCCAGCATTTT. This sequence encodes CASRGSGKVQPQHF.

This clone has just one count. This chain links TRBV11-2 with TRBJ1-2; D is perhaps TRBD1 (5 bases). V was clipped by 1 base and J by 4 bases, with 10 bases between them. The germline gives CDR1 SGHAT, CDR2 FQNNGV. The CDR3 extends over 14 amino acids. In DNA form, the CDR3 reads TGTGCCAGCAGCTTAGGGGGGTTGAGCTATGGCTACACCTTC. This encodes CASSLGGLSYGYTF.

The rearrangement links TRBV7-6 to TRBJ2-6; 8 bases fit TRBD1. The J segment lost 1 base and the V segment lost 5 bases, leaving 22 bases of the junction unmatched. This CDR3 contains 22 residues. Germline V lookup: CDR1 SGHVS, CDR2 FNYEAQ. The CDR3 nucleotides read TGTGCCAGCAGCCCAAGGACCTGGACAGGGAACCCCTTCGGGTCTGGGGCCAACGTCCTGACTTTC. It translates to CASSPRTWTGNPFGSGANVLTF.

For this clone: This same CDR3 is encoded by further DNA sequences in the sample. V gene TRBV4-1 combines with J gene TRBJ2-1, with 13 bases matching TRBD2. The CDR3 is 18 residues long. After removal of 1 base from V and 6 bases from J, the junction contained 9 bases not matched to a gene. Germline V gives CDR1 MGHRA, CDR2 YSYEKL. The DNA of the CDR3 is TGCGCCAGCAGCCAAGTGACCCTACTAGCGGGGGGGCCCAATGAGCAGTTCTTC. Amino acid sequence: CASSQVTLLAGGPNEQFF.

In DNA form, the CDR3 reads TGTGCCAGCAGTGATCAAGAGGGGGCCTATGGCTACACCTTC. This encodes CASSDQEGAYGYTF. The chain is built from TRBV2 and TRBJ1-2; 7 nucleotides agree with TRBD1. The V segment lost 3 bases and the J segment 4 bases; nucleotides outside the gene matches: 5. CDR1 and CDR2 (germline): SNHLY, FYNNEI. The CDR3 is 14 amino acids.

This chain joins TRBV5-1 and TRBJ2-7; D gene uncertain. CDR1 and CDR2 (germline): SGHRS, YFSETQ. V lost 4 bases to trimming and J lost 1 base, with 9 bases between them. The CDR3 has 13 residues. The CDR3 DNA sequence: TGCGCCAGCAGCGCATTTCTGTCCTACGAGCAGTACTTC. Its translation: CASSAFLSYEQYF.

The rearrangement joins TRBV4-1 to TRBJ1-5; D may be TRBD1 (5 bases). Trimming left V 0 bases short and J 9 bases short, with 15 bases between. CDR1 is MGHRA, CDR2 YSYEKL, per germline. CDR3 size: 15 residues. CDR3 protein: CASSQDPGGLGPQHF. The CDR3 DNA reads TGCGCCAGCAGCCAAGATCCCGGGGGGTTAGGGCCCCAGCATTTT.

Notes on this clone: The same CDR3 is also encoded by other DNA sequences in this sample. The rearrangement joins TRBV5-1 to TRBJ2-5; D is uncertain. The CDR3 extends over 13 amino acids. Trimming removed 1 base from V and 1 base from J, with 5 bases in between. The germline CDR1 and CDR2 sequences are SGHRS and YFSETQ. The CDR3 reads CASSLPLQETQYF. Written as DNA, the CDR3 is TGCGCCAGCAGCTTGCCACTCCAAGAGACCCAGTACTTC.

The rearrangement uses TRBV5-4 and TRBJ2-5; D is perhaps TRBD2 (5 bases). Germline loops: CDR1 SGHNT, CDR2 YYREEE (reference sequence). Trimming stripped 2 bases from V and 5 bases from J, with 19 bases between. This CDR3 region has 16 residues. In DNA, the CDR3 is TGTGCCAGCAGCTTATTTGGGAGCTTCCCTTATGAGACCCAGTACTTC. It is translated as CASSLFGSFPYETQYF.

This clone turned up a few times. The chain uses TRBV5-1 and TRBJ1-2; no definite D call. There are 15 residues in the CDR3. Germline-derived CDR1 and CDR2 are SGHRS and YFSETQ. V gave up 0 bases and J gave up 6 bases, with 15 bases separating them. The CDR3 region is CASSLEGRASDGYTF. Here the CDR3 DNA reads TGCGCCAGCAGCTTGGAAGGGAGGGCTTCTGATGGCTACACCTTC.

The V call is TRBV30, the J call TRBJ2-2, with a weak D call TRBD1 (6 bases). The CDR3 totals 16 residues. Trimming removed 2 bases at V and 4 bases at J, with 17 bases between. Germline CDR1 reads GTSNPN; CDR2 reads SVGIG (reference sequence). The CDR3 DNA reads TGTGCCTGGAGTCTCGGCTGGACAGTAGCCACCGGGGAGCTGTTTTTT. Residues: CAWSLGWTVATGELFF.

In this sample, this clone turned up once. J is TRBJ2-1 and V is TRBV5-1; 12 bases line up with TRBD2. In germline, CDR1 is SGHRS, CDR2 YFSETQ. The CDR3 contains 14 residues. Germline trimming cut 8 bases from V and 10 bases from J; bases unmatched to any gene: 10. The CDR3 is CASDSGLAGSEQFF. CDR3 nucleotide sequence: TGCGCCAGTGATTCCGGACTAGCGGGGAGCGAGCAGTTCTTC. The variable domain in full, completed from reference TRBV5-1 and TRBJ2-1, reads KAGVTQTPRYLIKTRGQQVTLSCSPISGHRSVSWYQQTPGQGLQFLFEYFSETQRNKGNFPGRFSGRQFSNSRSEMNVSTLELGDSALYLCASDSGLAGSEQFFGPGTRLTVL.

The genes are TRBV29-1 and TRBJ1-4, with TRBD1 identical over 7 bases. V shed 6 bases, J shed 8 bases, and the junction held 12 bases outside the gene matches. CDR1 is SQVTM, CDR2 ANQGSEA, per germline. The CDR3 loop spans 14 amino acids. The CDR3 loop reads CSVRIAATGEKLFF. CDR3 bases: TGCAGCGTGAGAATAGCTGCGACAGGGGAAAAACTGTTTTTT.

The chain has TRBV6-6 and TRBJ1-2, with D perhaps TRBD1 (5 bases). This CDR3 is built from 13 residues. V was trimmed by 5 bases and J by 0 bases, leaving 7 bases between them. Germline V gene data show CDR1 as MNHNY and CDR2 as SVGAGI (reference sequence). The CDR3 protein is CASSTTANYGYTF. CDR3 DNA: TGTGCCAGCAGTACGACAGCTAACTATGGCTACACCTTC.

V gene TRBV5-1 combines with J gene TRBJ1-1; D possibly corresponds to TRBD1 (5 bases). This CDR3 spans 15 amino acids. V lost 4 bases to trimming and J lost 7 bases, with 20 bases between them. Looked up from germline, CDR1 is SGHRS and CDR2 is YFSETQ. The DNA of the CDR3 is TGCGCCAGCAGCATGCAGGGTAAGACTGAGGGTGAAGCTTTCTTT. It translates to CASSMQGKTEGEAFF.

The rearrangement links TRBV2 to TRBJ2-2; 15 bases match TRBD2. The germline CDR1 and CDR2 sequences are SNHLY and FYNNEI. This CDR3 spans 18 amino acids. The V and J ends lost 0 bases and 3 bases, in that order; junction bases with no gene match: 2. The CDR3 sequence: CASSEAGTSGGYTGELFF. In DNA form, the CDR3 reads TGTGCCAGCAGTGAAGCCGGGACTAGCGGGGGGTACACCGGGGAGCTGTTTTTT.

This clone appeared a single time. The genes are TRBV7-6 and TRBJ1-2; D is possibly TRBD1 (5 bases). The V end lost 4 bases, the J end lost 4 bases, and 10 bases lay between the germline ends. Germline loops: CDR1 SGHVS, CDR2 FNYEAQ. There are 13 residues in the CDR3. The CDR3 loop is CASSSRGSYGYTF. CDR3 in DNA: TGTGCCAGCAGCTCACGGGGGTCCTATGGCTACACCTTC. The full variable domain, in which reference TRBV7-6 and TRBJ1-2 provide the parts outside the CDR3, is GAGVSQSPRYKVTKRGQDVALRCDPISGHVSLYWYRQALGQGPEFLTYFNYEAQQDKSGLPNDRFSAERPEGSISTLTIQRTEQRDSAMYRCASSSRGSYGYTFGSGTRLTVV.

In this sample, this clone turned up a few times. The V and J genes are TRBV19 and TRBJ1-1, with 8 bases that match TRBD1. Germline V lookup: CDR1 LNHDA, CDR2 SQIVND (reference sequence). CDR3 size: 16 residues. V dropped 5 bases and J dropped 6; count of bases not matched to a gene: 14. For the CDR3, the DNA is TGTGCCAGTAGTTCTTGGACAGGGCCTGGTTGGGCTGAAGCTTTCTTT. Translating gives CASSSWTGPGWAEAFF.

This clone was picked up a small number of times. The V and J genes are TRBV11-3 and TRBJ2-3; 8 nucleotides line up with TRBD1. Germline assignment: CDR1 SGHNT and CDR2 YENEEA. V lost 5 bases to trimming and J lost 2 bases; unmatched junction nucleotides: 6. There are 15 residues in the CDR3. DNA of the CDR3: TGTGCCAGCAGCCCCCGGACAGGGCTCACAGATACGCAGTATTTT. Its protein is CASSPRTGLTDTQYF.

This chain joins TRBV9 and TRBJ2-3; no clear D. The length of the CDR3 is 12 residues. Trimming took off 2 bases at V and 3 bases at J, with 4 bases between the two ends. Germline loops: CDR1 SGDLS, CDR2 YYNGEE. CDR3 in amino acids: CASSVGTDTQYF. The CDR3 bases are TGTGCCAGCAGCGTCGGTACAGATACGCAGTATTTT.

CDR3 loop: CASSLQGRGDEQFF. The CDR3, as DNA: TGTGCCAGCAGTCTACAGGGGAGGGGGGATGAGCAGTTCTTC. The chain joins TRBV27 to TRBJ2-1; possibly TRBD1 or TRBD2 for D (7 bases each). Per germline, CDR1 MNHEY and CDR2 SMNVEV (reference sequence). V was cut by 5 bases and J by 8 bases, with 16 bases left in between. The CDR3 contains 14 residues.

V is TRBV10-1 and J is TRBJ1-5; 7 bases are a match to TRBD1. The CDR3 runs to 13 residues. Germline CDR1 and CDR2: WNHNN and SYGVQD (reference sequence). The V segment lost 2 bases and the J segment 5 bases; nucleotides outside the gene matches: 0. CDR3 DNA sequence: TGCGCCAGCAGTGAGACAGGGGATCAGCCCCAGCATTTT. This encodes CASSETGDQPQHF.

This chain connects TRBV5-6 to TRBJ2-1, with D unresolved. CDR1 and CDR2 from the germline V gene are SGHDT and YYEEEE. V was shortened by 4 bases and J by 6 bases, with 8 bases between the two germline ends. The CDR3 length is 12 residues. CDR3: CASSHYFNEQFF. Here the CDR3 DNA reads TGTGCCAGCAGCCACTATTTCAATGAGCAGTTCTTC.

A single count supports this clone. The rearrangement uses TRBV20-1 and TRBJ2-4; D unresolved. V dropped 2 bases and J dropped 13 bases, with 12 bases sitting between them. The CDR3 runs 11 residues. The germline gives CDR1 DFQATT, CDR2 SNEGSKA (reference sequence). The DNA of the CDR3 is TGCAGTGCTAGAACGGCAGAAAGACAGTACTTC. It is translated as CSARTAERQYF.

The V gene is TRBV15, the J gene TRBJ1-1; TRBD1 matches 11 bases. This CDR3 spans 15 amino acids. Germline-derived CDR1 and CDR2 are LNHNV and YYDKDF (reference sequence). The V segment lost 4 bases and the J segment 1 base; nucleotides outside the gene matches: 2. CDR3 loop: CATSTGTGGNTEAFF. CDR3 nucleotides: TGTGCCACCAGCACCGGGACAGGGGGGAACACTGAAGCTTTCTTT.

V gene TRBV29-1 combines with J gene TRBJ1-6, with a weak D call TRBD1 (5 bases). CDR3 size: 10 residues. The germline V gene has CDR1 SQVTM and CDR2 ANQGSEA. CDR3 in amino acids: CCLQGSPLHF. CDR3 nucleotides: TGCTGCCTTCAGGGATCACCCCTCCACTTT. Variable domain in full (rest from reference TRBV29-1 and TRBJ1-6): SAVISQKPSRDICQRGTSLTIQCQVDSQVTMMFWYRQQPGQSLTLIATANQGSEATYESGFVIDKFPISRPNLTFSTLTVSNMSPEDSSIYLCCLQGSPLHFGNGTRLTVT.

This rearrangement joins TRBV6-1 to TRBJ1-5; weak D call: TRBD1 (5 bases). The CDR3 covers 15 residues. CDR1 and CDR2 from the germline V gene are MNHNS and SASEGT. V was shortened by 2 bases and J by 4 bases, with 12 bases between the two germline ends. The CDR3: CASSELQVGNQPQHF. For the CDR3, the DNA is TGTGCCAGCAGTGAACTACAGGTCGGGAATCAGCCCCAGCATTTT.

This sequence joins TRBV7-8 and TRBJ1-1; no firm D call. The CDR3 totals 15 residues. CDR1 SGHVS and CDR2 FQNEAQ come from the germline V gene. The germline V and J ends were trimmed by 2 bases and 1 base, with 11 bases remaining between them. The CDR3 bases are TGTGCCAGCAGCTTAAGAAGAGAAACGAACACTGAAGCTTTCTTT. Its translation: CASSLRRETNTEAFF.

In DNA, the CDR3 is TGTGCCAGCAGCTCTACGAGCGGGGGGTTGTCCTACAATGAGCAGTTCTTC. Translation gives CASSSTSGGLSYNEQFF. The chain couples TRBV7-9 to TRBJ2-1; the match to TRBD2 covers 9 bases. The CDR3 covers 17 residues. V dropped 4 bases and J dropped 1; count of bases not matched to a gene: 8. Germline lookup yields CDR1 SEHNR and CDR2 FQNEAQ (reference sequence).